The 14 T cell receptor beta chains below all came from one sample that was sequenced in a study of T cell responses to AZD1222 COVID-19 vaccine. Profiled with immunoSEQ multiplex PCR; TCRdb holds only in-frame clones, not every one. The sample carries about 180,000 clones, about 89% recorded once. The material was peripheral blood, obtained on day 0 of AZD1222 vaccination. The receptors were sampled from an adult in good health.

The chain recombines TRBV7-9 with TRBJ2-1; D call uncertain. The CDR3 sequence is 13 residues long. Between the trimmed V and J ends, which lost 4 bases and 9 bases, there was a span of 13 bases. Germline V gene sequence: CDR1 SEHNR, CDR2 FQNEAQ (reference sequence). In DNA, the CDR3 is TGTGCCAGCAGCTATATTTCGGTGGGTGAGCAGTTCTTC. Translating gives CASSYISVGEQFF. Full variable domain (missing parts from reference TRBV7-9 and TRBJ2-1): DTGVSQNPRHKITKRGQNVTFRCDPISEHNRLYWYRQTLGQGPEFLTYFQNEAQLEKSRLLSDRFSAERPKGSFSTLEIQRTEQGDSAMYLCASSYISVGEQFFGPGTRLTVL.

V usage is TRBV6-2 or TRBV6-3 and J usage is TRBJ2-1; 10 positions agree with TRBD2. V gave up 5 bases and J gave up 15 bases; unmatched junction bases: 16. Per germline, CDR1 MNHEY and CDR2 SVGEGT. The CDR3 consists of 15 residues. Here the CDR3 reads CASSPTPSGSSGTFF. In DNA form, the CDR3 reads TGTGCCAGCAGTCCAACCCCTAGCGGGAGTTCAGGGACGTTCTTC.

The chain combines TRBV10-2 with TRBJ1-1; D is possibly TRBD1 (6 bases). Germline CDR1 WSHSY, CDR2 SAAADI. There are 14 residues in the CDR3. V was clipped by 5 bases and J by 3 bases, with 13 bases between them. CDR3: CASSQGSADTEAFF. The DNA of the CDR3 is TGCGCCAGCAGTCAGGGGTCGGCGGACACTGAAGCTTTCTTT.

The rearrangement uses TRBV19 and TRBJ2-2; TRBD1 matches 8 bases. This CDR3 has 19 amino acids. Germline trimming cut 2 bases from V and 0 bases from J; bases unmatched to any gene: 11. Per germline, CDR1 LNHDA and CDR2 SQIVND (reference sequence). CDR3 bases: TGTGCCAGTAGTATATATTCCGGACAGGGTACCCCGAACACCGGGGAGCTGTTTTTT. Translation: CASSIYSGQGTPNTGELFF.

This chain uses TRBV28 with TRBJ2-7, with a tentative D call TRBD1 (5 bases). V was shortened by 5 bases and J by 5 bases, with 16 bases between the two germline ends. Germline V gene sequence: CDR1 MDHEN, CDR2 SYDVKM. The CDR3 length is 14 residues. The CDR3 loop reads CASSIRVIEDEQYF. CDR3 nucleotide sequence: TGTGCCAGCAGTATCAGGGTAATAGAGGACGAGCAGTACTTC.

This chain uses TRBV15 with TRBJ2-7, with D tentatively TRBD1 (6 bases). The germline V gene has CDR1 LNHNV and CDR2 YYDKDF (reference sequence). V lost 2 bases, J lost 1 base, and 9 bases lay in between. The CDR3 is 14 residues long. The CDR3 loop is CATSRSQGSYEQYF. The DNA of the CDR3 is TGTGCCACCAGCAGATCCCAGGGGTCCTACGAGCAGTACTTC.

For the CDR3, the DNA is TGTGCCAGCAGCTTACGACTAGCGGGGGGGAAAGAGACCCAGTACTTC. Protein: CASSLRLAGGKETQYF. The V gene is TRBV3-1 (or the pseudogene TRBV3-2), the J gene TRBJ2-5; 14 positions match TRBD2. Trimming took 5 bases from V and 3 from J; bases not matched to a gene: 5. The V gene's germline CDR1 is LGHDT and CDR2 YNNKEL (reference sequence). The CDR3 is 16 amino acids.

The V and J genes are TRBV19 and TRBJ2-7, with TRBD2 matching over 10 bases. V lost 5 bases, J lost 2 bases, and 6 bases stayed unmatched. The length of the CDR3 is 15 residues. Per the germline V gene, CDR1 is LNHDA and CDR2 is SQIVND (reference sequence). CDR3 nucleotides: TGTGCCAGTAGTGCCACTAGCGGGGTTACCTACGAGCAGTACTTC. This translates into CASSATSGVTYEQYF.

This clone was found once. This chain uses TRBV5-4 with TRBJ2-5; 10 bases agree with TRBD1. V was pared by 3 bases and J by 5 bases, with 7 bases of the junction left unmatched. CDR1 and CDR2 (germline): SGHNT, YYREEE (reference sequence). The CDR3 totals 15 residues. CDR3 DNA: TGTGCCAGCAGCTACCGGGACAGGGGTGTGGAGACCCAGTACTTC. It yields the protein CASSYRDRGVETQYF.

The CDR3 spells CASSRQGGGGPGEAFF. Here the CDR3 DNA reads TGTGCCAGCAGCCGTCAGGGCGGAGGGGGGCCAGGGGAAGCTTTCTTT. The gene calls are TRBV3-1 (or the pseudogene TRBV3-2) and TRBJ1-1, with D perhaps matching TRBD1 (6 bases). The CDR3 totals 16 residues. The V gene's germline CDR1 is LGHDT and CDR2 YNNKEL (reference sequence). V was pared by 4 bases and J by 8 bases, with 23 bases between.

The rearrangement uses TRBV29-1 and TRBJ2-5; D unresolved. V gave up 3 bases and J gave up 4 bases, with 6 bases separating them. The germline gives CDR1 SQVTM, CDR2 ANQGSEA. The CDR3 has 11 residues. The CDR3 region is CSVEGGETQYF. The CDR3 DNA follows: TGCAGCGTTGAGGGCGGAGAGACCCAGTACTTC.

The rearrangement links TRBV10-1 to TRBJ1-4; tentatively, D is TRBD1 (6 bases). V was clipped by 2 bases and J by 7 bases, with 17 bases between them. Germline V CDR1 and CDR2: WNHNN, SYGVQD (reference sequence). The CDR3 is 16 residues long. CDR3 nucleotide sequence: TGCGCCAGCAGTGAGAGCGGGGGCGCGGGAGGTGAAAAACTGTTTTTT. Residues: CASSESGGAGGEKLFF.

This clone showed up just once. The chain joins TRBV5-1 to TRBJ2-2, with D hard to call. This CDR3 contains 15 residues. CDR1 and CDR2 from the germline V gene are SGHRS and YFSETQ. V was shortened by 0 bases and J by 0 bases, with 6 bases between the two germline ends. CDR3 sequence reads: CASSLGRANTGELFF. As DNA, the CDR3 is TGCGCCAGCAGCTTGGGACGGGCGAACACCGGGGAGCTGTTTTTT.

The chain employs TRBV20-1 and TRBJ2-3; D possibly corresponds to TRBD2 (5 bases). With 6 bases removed from V and 12 bases from J, the gap between germline ends came to 13 bases. This CDR3 is built from 10 residues. From germline, CDR1 is DFQATT and CDR2 SNEGSKA (reference sequence). DNA for the CDR3: TGCAGTGCCACCCTCCGGGAACAGTATTTT. It specifies CSATLREQYF.